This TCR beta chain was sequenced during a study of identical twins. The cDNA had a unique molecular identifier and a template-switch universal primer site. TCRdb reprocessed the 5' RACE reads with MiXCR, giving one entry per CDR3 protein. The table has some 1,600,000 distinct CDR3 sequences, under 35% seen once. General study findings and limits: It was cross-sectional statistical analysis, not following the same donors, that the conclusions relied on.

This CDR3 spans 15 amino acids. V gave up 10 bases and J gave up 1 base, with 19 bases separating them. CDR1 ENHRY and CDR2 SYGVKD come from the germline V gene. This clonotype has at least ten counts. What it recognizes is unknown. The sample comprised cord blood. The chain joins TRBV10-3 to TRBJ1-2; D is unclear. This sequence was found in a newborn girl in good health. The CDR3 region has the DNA TGTGCCACCCTTACTCTCGCGGCCCTTAACTATGGCTACACCTTC. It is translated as CATLTLAALNYGYTF.